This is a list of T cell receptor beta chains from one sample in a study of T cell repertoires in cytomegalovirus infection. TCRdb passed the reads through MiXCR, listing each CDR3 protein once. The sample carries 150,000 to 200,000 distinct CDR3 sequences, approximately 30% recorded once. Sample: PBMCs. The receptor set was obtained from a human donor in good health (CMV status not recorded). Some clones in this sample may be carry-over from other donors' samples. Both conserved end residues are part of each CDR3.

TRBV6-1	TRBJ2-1	CASSDPVKNNEQFF
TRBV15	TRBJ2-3	CATSRDRASGGAESQYF
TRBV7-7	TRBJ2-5	CASSDGPEGETQYF
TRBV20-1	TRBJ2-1	CSARGRGGWIEQFF
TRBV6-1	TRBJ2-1	CASSEASGGAYNEQFF
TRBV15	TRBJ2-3	CATRSGGPGTDTQYF
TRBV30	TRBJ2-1	CAWKGQGRNEQFF
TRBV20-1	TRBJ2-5	CSASGARETQYF
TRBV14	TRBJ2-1	CASSLTGKTVYNEQFF
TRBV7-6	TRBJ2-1	CASSRDRDNEQFF
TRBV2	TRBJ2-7	CASSGWGYEQYF
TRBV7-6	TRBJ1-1	CASSYGGWTEAFF
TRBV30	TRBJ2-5	CAWSKRGFLGETQYF
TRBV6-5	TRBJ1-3	CASSYTPDISGNTIYF
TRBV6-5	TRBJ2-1	CASSMTVLEQFF
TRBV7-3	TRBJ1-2	CASSLGSANYGYTF
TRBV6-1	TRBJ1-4	CASRLTLAEKLFF
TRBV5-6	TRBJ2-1	CASSLLVRTGDYNEQFF
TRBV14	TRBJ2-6	CASSQVGWAGPPSGANVLTF
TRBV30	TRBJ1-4	CAWSSGTVGEKLFF
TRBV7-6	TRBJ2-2	CASSFVGTGNTGELFF
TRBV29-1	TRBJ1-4	CSAGEGMNEKLFF
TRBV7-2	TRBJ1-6	CASSVLRGRDNSPLHF
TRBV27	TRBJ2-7	CASSWGREQYF
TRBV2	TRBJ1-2	CASRIFKDYGYTF
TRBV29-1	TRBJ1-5	CSVGDDGNQPQHF
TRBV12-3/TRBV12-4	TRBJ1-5	CASSHTGGSQPQHF
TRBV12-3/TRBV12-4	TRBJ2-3	CASSPPYPLAGVADTQYF
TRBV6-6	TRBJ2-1	CASSAYYIGAYNEQFF
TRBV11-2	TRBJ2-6	CASSLGGSGLSGANVLTF
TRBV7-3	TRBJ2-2	CASSHPPGAANTGELFF
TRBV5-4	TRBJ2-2	CASSPEGPSGGTGELFF
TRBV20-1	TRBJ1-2	CSARSGQIQGYTF
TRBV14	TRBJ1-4	CASSQDRSESRTLNEKLFF
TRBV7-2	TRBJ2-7	CASSTGHSLGVYEQYF
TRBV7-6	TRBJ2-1	CASSPEPSSRVNEQFF
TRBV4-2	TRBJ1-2	CASSQASQGIGGYTF
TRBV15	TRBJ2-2	CATSRDKAVRRLFF
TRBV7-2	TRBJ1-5	CASSTQQGPQPQHF
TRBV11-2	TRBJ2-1	CASSLEQISYNEQFF
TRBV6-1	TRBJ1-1	CASSRQEGTEAFF